The source of this T cell receptor beta chain is a study of blood T cell repertoires in COVID-19. Study-level information: Researchers got acute and convalescent COVID-19 samples from the United States, Italy and Spain. Nucleic acid was either cDNA or gDNA, and it came from T cells, B-cell-depleted T cells, or PBMCs.

Source study methods: Scientists estimated how many nucleated cells there were by amplifying reference gene primers. Clones were read by immunoSEQ multiplex PCR, and TCRdb kept only the in-frame ones, dropping some. The V and J calls and clone size were taken over from that table, and D and trimming were inferred from the DNA. The sample lists approximately 74,000 clones, approximately 88% seen once, with around 1.3% in the top ten. CDR1 SGHNT and CDR2 YENEEA come from the germline V gene. The germline V and J ends were trimmed by 3 bases and 9 bases, with 18 bases remaining between them. The CDR3 has 15 residues.

The V and J genes are TRBV11-3 and TRBJ2-1, with a weak D call TRBD1 (6 bases). The sample consisted of peripheral blood. The source is a woman aged 55-70 years with acute or convalescent COVID-19. This CDR3 reads CASSLPGQGFGEQFF. The CDR3 DNA reads as TGTGCCAGCAGCTTGCCGGGCCAGGGGTTCGGTGAGCAGTTCTTC.